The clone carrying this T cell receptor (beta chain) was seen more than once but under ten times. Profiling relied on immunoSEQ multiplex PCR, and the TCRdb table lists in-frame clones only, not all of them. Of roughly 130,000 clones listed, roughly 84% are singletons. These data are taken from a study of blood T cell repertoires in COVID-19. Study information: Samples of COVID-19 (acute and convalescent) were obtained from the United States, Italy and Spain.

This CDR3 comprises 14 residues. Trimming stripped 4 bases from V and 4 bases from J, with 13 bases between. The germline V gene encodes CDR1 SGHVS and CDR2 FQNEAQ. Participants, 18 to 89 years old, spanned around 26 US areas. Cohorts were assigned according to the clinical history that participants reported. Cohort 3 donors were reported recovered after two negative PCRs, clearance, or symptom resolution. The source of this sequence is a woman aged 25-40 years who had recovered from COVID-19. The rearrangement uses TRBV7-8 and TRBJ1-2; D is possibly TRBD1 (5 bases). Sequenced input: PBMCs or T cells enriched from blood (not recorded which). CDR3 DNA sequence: TGTGCCAGCAGCTCCGTGGGGCATGGCTATGGCTACACCTTC. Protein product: CASSSVGHGYGYTF.